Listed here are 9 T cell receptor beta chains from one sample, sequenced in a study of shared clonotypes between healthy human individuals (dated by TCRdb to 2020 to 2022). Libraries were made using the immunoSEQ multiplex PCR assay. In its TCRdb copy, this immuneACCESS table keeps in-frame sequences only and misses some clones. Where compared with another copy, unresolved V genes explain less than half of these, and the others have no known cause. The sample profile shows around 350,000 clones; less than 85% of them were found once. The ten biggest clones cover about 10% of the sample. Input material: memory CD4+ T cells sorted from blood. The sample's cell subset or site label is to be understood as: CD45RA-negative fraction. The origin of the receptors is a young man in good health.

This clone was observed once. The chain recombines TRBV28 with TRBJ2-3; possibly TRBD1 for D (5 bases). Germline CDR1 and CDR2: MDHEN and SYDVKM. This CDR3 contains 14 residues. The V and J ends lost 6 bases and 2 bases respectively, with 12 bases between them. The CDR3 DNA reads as TGTGCCAGCAGCCAGAGACAGTACACAGATACGCAGTATTTT. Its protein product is CASSQRQYTDTQYF.

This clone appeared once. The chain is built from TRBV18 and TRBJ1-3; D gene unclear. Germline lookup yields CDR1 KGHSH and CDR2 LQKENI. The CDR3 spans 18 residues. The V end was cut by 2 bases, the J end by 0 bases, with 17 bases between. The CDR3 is CASSPITVQALSGNTIYF. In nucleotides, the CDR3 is TGTGCCAGCTCACCAATTACGGTGCAGGCCCTCTCTGGAAACACCATATATTTT.

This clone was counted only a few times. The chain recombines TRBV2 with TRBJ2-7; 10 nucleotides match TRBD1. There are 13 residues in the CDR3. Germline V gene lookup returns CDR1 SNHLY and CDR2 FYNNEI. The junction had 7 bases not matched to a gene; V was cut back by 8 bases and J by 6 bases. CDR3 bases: TGTGCCAGCGCCGAAGGGACAGGGGCCGAGCAGTACTTC. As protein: CASAEGTGAEQYF.

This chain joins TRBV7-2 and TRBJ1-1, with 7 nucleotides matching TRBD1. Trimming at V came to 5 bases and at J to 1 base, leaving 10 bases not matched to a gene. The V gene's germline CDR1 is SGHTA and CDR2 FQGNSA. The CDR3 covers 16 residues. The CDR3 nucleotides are TGTGCCAGCAGCCTGGTGACAGGGCGATCGAACACTGAAGCTTTCTTT. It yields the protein CASSLVTGRSNTEAFF.

CDR3 sequence (DNA): TGTGCCATCAGTGATATGGGCGGGGTGGGGAGAGACGAGCAGTACTTC. This gives the protein CAISDMGGVGRDEQYF. V usage is TRBV10-3 and J usage is TRBJ2-7, with D perhaps TRBD2 (6 bases). CDR1 ENHRY and CDR2 SYGVKD come from the germline V gene. V was pared by 3 bases and J by 5 bases, with 20 bases between. This CDR3 is built from 16 residues.

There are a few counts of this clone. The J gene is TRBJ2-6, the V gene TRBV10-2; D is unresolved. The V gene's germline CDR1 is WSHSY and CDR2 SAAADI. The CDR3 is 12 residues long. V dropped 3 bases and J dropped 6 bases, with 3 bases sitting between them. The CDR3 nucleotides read TGCGCCAGCAGTGATATGGCCAACGTCCTGACTTTC. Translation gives CASSDMANVLTF.

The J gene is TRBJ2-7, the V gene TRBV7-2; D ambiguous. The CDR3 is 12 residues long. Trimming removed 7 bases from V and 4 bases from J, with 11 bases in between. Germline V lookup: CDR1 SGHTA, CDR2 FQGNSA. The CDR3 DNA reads TGTGCCAGCACCGCGTCTGGGTACGAGCAGTACTTC. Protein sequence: CASTASGYEQYF.

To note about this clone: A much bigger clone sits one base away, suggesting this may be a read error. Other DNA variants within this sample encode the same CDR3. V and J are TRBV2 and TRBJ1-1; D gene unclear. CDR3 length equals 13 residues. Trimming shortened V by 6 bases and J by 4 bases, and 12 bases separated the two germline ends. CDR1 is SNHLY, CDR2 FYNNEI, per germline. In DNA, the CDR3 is TGTGCCAGCAGCGTCGGCACGGGCACTGAAGCTTTCTTT. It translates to CASSVGTGTEAFF.

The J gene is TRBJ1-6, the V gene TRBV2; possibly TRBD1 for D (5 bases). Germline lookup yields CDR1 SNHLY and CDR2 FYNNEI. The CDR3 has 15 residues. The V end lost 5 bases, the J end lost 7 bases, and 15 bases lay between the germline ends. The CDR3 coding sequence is TGTGCCAGCAGTAGAGGTGGGGCTGGGAATTCACCCCTCCACTTT. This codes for CASSRGGAGNSPLHF.